This is a list of T cell receptor beta chains from one sample in a study of CD8 T cells in ankylosing spondylitis. MiXCR, applied by TCRdb to the 5' RACE reads, yields one record per CDR3 protein. The data contain about 200,000 distinct CDR3 sequences, 20% to 30% of them singletons. Sequences were obtained from blood, either unsorted or a sorted T cell fraction (not recorded which). These receptors came from a male donor with ankylosing spondylitis or in good health (not recorded which). The CDR3 runs from the conserved cysteine through the conserved F or W. A D gene is named only where the DNA matches it firmly. For some rows the clone size is stated as once, few or many, or as a class when expanded; others skip it.

D: .; size: few; V: TRBV6-1; J: TRBJ1-2; CDR3: CASMRGGDPYGYTF; DNA: TGTGCCAGCATGAGGGGGGGCGATCCATATGGCTACACCTTC
D: TRBD1; size: .; V: TRBV29-1; J: TRBJ2-7; CDR3: CSGSGQGDYEQYF; DNA: TGCAGCGGCAGCGGACAGGGAGACTACGAGCAGTACTTC
D: TRBD1; size: many; V: TRBV20-1; J: TRBJ1-5; CDR3: CSAEDRGLRNQPQHF; DNA: TGCAGTGCTGAAGACAGGGGGCTCCGCAATCAGCCCCAGCATTTT
D: .; size: .; V: TRBV29-1; J: TRBJ1-1; CDR3: CSTKVEGYTEAFF; DNA: TGCAGCACTAAGGTCGAGGGGTATACTGAAGCTTTCTTT
D: .; size: many; V: TRBV4-1; J: TRBJ2-5; CDR3: CASSQGGETQYF; DNA: TGCGCCAGCAGCCAAGGTGGAGAGACCCAGTACTTC
D: .; size: many; V: TRBV12-3/TRBV12-4; J: TRBJ2-2; CDR3: CATSEGQMNTGELFF; DNA: TGTGCCACAAGCGAGGGGCAAATGAACACCGGGGAGCTGTTTTTT
D: .; size: many; V: TRBV20-1; J: TRBJ2-3; CDR3: CSAGGGARTDTQYF; DNA: TGCAGTGCTGGAGGGGGAGCACGCACAGATACGCAGTATTTT
D: .; size: many; V: TRBV12-3/TRBV12-4; J: TRBJ2-5; CDR3: CASSYSPSGTQYF; DNA: TGTGCCAGCAGTTATTCCCCCTCGGGGACCCAGTACTTC
D: .; size: .; V: TRBV20-1; J: TRBJ2-5; CDR3: CSAVGWDMQETQYF; DNA: TGCAGTGCTGTTGGGTGGGATATGCAAGAGACCCAGTACTTC
D: .; size: .; V: TRBV20-1; J: TRBJ2-7; CDR3: CSARSSGRGSYEQYF; DNA: TGCAGTGCTAGATCCTCGGGACGCGGATCCTACGAGCAGTACTTC
D: .; size: .; V: TRBV5-1; J: TRBJ1-2; CDR3: CASSLEQGINGYTF; DNA: TGCGCCAGCAGCTTGGAACAGGGAATAAATGGCTACACCTTC
D: .; size: few; V: TRBV6-2/TRBV6-3; J: TRBJ1-6; CDR3: CASRRPLGDQSPQPLHF; DNA: TGTGCCAGCAGAAGACCCCTTGGGGACCAGTCGCCCCAACCCCTCCACTTT
D: .; size: few; V: TRBV20-1; J: TRBJ1-2; CDR3: CSAPDGENYGYTF; DNA: TGCAGTGCGCCGGACGGAGAGAACTATGGCTACACCTTC
D: .; size: few; V: TRBV6-1; J: TRBJ1-5; CDR3: CVTRGLLMNGNQPQHF; DNA: TGTGTAACGAGGGGTCTCCTAATGAATGGCAATCAGCCCCAGCATTTT
D: TRBD2; size: .; V: TRBV6-5; J: TRBJ2-1; CDR3: CASSSPRGSGRNEQFF; DNA: TGTGCCAGCAGTTCCCCAAGGGGTAGCGGGAGGAATGAGCAGTTCTTC
D: .; size: few; V: TRBV24-1; J: TRBJ1-2; CDR3: CATSEATGSGGYTF; DNA: TGTGCCACCAGTGAGGCAACAGGGTCAGGTGGCTACACCTTC
D: TRBD1; size: few; V: TRBV4-3; J: TRBJ2-7; CDR3: CASSQADRGHFEQYF; DNA: TGCGCCAGCAGCCAAGCGGACAGGGGGCATTTCGAGCAGTACTTC
D: .; size: many; V: TRBV20-1; J: TRBJ2-5; CDR3: CSARDGTIKETQYF; DNA: TGCAGTGCTAGAGATGGGACCATAAAAGAGACCCAGTACTTC
D: .; size: .; V: TRBV20-1; J: TRBJ1-1; CDR3: CSARDFLNKGPGDTEAFF; DNA: TGCAGTGCTAGAGATTTTCTTAATAAGGGGCCGGGGGACACTGAAGCTTTCTTT
D: .; size: .; V: TRBV29-1; J: TRBJ2-3; CDR3: CSVWGSRVDTQYF; DNA: TGCAGCGTTTGGGGGTCCCGGGTAGATACGCAGTATTTT
D: TRBD2; size: .; V: TRBV5-1; J: TRBJ2-3; CDR3: CASSLVAGGAPDTQYF; DNA: TGCGCCAGCAGCTTGGTAGCGGGAGGAGCCCCAGATACGCAGTATTTT
D: TRBD2; size: many; V: TRBV9; J: TRBJ2-2; CDR3: CASSLSGGRAGELFF; DNA: TGTGCCAGCAGCCTCTCGGGAGGGCGGGCCGGGGAGCTGTTTTTT
D: .; size: .; V: TRBV20-1; J: TRBJ2-3; CDR3: CSAPRVSSTDTQYF; DNA: TGCAGTGCTCCTCGAGTTTCTAGCACAGATACGCAGTATTTT
D: .; size: many; V: TRBV5-1; J: TRBJ2-5; CDR3: CASSANPSRETQYF; DNA: TGCGCCAGCAGCGCCAACCCCTCACGAGAGACCCAGTACTTC
D: .; size: .; V: TRBV12-3/TRBV12-4; J: TRBJ2-5; CDR3: CASGLAQETQYF; DNA: TGTGCCAGCGGCCTAGCCCAAGAGACCCAGTACTTC
D: TRBD2; size: .; V: TRBV20-1; J: TRBJ2-3; CDR3: CSARDFQRERDTQYF; DNA: TGCAGTGCTAGAGATTTCCAGCGGGAGAGAGATACGCAGTATTTT